This T cell receptor (beta chain) was sequenced for a study of CD8 T cells in ankylosing spondylitis. Study-wide results and caveats: Reported data indicate significant enrichment of disease-linked clones within matched ankylosing spondylitis synovial fluid.

The trim removed 5 bases at V and 0 bases at J, leaving 7 bases unmatched. The CDR3 extends over 15 amino acids. The V gene's germline CDR1 is SGHTA and CDR2 FQGNSA. Making use of molecular barcodes, quantitative 5'-RACE generated TCR beta libraries. In TCRdb, the 5' RACE reads were re-called with MiXCR into one record per CDR3 protein. The sample carries around 130,000 distinct CDR3 sequences, around 9% recorded once. This clonotype was observed at least ten times. Antigen: not known. Sequenced: blood, either unsorted or a sorted T cell fraction (not recorded which). The chain carries TRBV7-2 and TRBJ2-7; 7 bases are a match to TRBD2. This TCR came from a male donor with ankylosing spondylitis or in good health (not recorded which). The DNA of the CDR3 is TGTGCCAGCAGCCCCTCGGGACTAACCTCCTACGAGCAGTACTTC. It translates to CASSPSGLTSYEQYF.